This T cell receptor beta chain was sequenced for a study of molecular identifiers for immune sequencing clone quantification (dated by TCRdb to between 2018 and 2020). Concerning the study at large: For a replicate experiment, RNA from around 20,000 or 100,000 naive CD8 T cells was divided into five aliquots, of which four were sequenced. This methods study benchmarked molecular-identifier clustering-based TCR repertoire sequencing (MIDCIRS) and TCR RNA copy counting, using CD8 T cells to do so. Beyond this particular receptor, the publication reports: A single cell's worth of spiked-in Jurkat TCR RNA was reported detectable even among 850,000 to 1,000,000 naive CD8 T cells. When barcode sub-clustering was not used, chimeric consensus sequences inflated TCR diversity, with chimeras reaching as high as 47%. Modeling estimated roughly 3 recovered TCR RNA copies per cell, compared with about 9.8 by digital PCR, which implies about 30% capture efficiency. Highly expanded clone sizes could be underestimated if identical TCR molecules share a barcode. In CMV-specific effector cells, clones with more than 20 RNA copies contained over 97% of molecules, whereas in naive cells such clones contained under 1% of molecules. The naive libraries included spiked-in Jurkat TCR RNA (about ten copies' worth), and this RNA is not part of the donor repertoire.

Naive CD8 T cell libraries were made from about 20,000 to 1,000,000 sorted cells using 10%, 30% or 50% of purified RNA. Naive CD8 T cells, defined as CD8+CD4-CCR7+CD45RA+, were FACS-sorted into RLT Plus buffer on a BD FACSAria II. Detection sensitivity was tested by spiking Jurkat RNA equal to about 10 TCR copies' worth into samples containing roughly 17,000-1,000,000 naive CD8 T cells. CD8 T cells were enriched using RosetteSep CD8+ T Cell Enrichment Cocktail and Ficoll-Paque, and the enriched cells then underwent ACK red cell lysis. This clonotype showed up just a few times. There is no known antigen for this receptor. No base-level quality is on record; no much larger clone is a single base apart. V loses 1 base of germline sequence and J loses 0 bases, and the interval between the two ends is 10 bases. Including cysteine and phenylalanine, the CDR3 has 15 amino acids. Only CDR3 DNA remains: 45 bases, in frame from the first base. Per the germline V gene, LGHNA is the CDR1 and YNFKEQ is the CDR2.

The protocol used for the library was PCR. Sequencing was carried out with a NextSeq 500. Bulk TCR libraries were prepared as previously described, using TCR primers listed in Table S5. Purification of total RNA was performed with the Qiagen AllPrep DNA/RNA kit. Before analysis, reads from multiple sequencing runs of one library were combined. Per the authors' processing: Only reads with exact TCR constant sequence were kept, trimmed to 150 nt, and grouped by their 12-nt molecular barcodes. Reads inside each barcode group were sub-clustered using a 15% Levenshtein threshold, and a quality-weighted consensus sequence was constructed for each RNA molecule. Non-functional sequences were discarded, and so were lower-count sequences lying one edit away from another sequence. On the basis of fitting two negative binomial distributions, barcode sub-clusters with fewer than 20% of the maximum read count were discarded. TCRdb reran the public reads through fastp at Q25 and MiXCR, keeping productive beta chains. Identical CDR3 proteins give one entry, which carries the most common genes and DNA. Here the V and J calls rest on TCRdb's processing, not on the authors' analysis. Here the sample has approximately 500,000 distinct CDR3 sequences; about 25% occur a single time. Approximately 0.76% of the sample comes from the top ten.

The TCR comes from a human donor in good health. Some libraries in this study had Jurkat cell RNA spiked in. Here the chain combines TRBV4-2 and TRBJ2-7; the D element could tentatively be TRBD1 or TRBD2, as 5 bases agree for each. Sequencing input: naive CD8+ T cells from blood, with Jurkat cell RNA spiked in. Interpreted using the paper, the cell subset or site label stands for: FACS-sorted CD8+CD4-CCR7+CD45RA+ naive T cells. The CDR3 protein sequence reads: CASSQVGTVSYEQYF. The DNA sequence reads TGTGCCAGCAGCCAAGTCGGGACGGTCTCCTACGAGCAGTACTTC.